The entry below describes one T cell receptor (beta chain). It has no known antigen specificity. No much larger clone exists at a distance of one base, and base qualities are not known. CDR1 and CDR2 are drawn from the germline V gene (reference sequence): LNHDA, SQIVND. V is clipped by 5 bases and J by 4 bases, and the sequence between their germline boundaries is 17 bases long. The CDR3, cysteine through phenylalanine, is 16 amino acids long. Only the CDR3 portion is preserved as DNA: 48 bases, with reading frame beginning at the first base. TCRbeta CDR3 regions were sequenced with the immunoSEQ Assay. After extraction, genomic DNA underwent amplification by bias-controlled multiplex PCR, followed by high-throughput sequencing. The paper's processing steps were these. To quantify the absolute abundance of every unique TCRbeta CDR3 region, sequences were collapsed and filtered. Usable DNA was measured by amplifying reference genes present in all nucleated cells, and TCRbeta template counts were normalized to that usable DNA to estimate T cell fraction. Repertoire TCRs were annotated as SARS-CoV-2-specific when V gene, CDR3 amino acid sequence and J gene were exactly matched to a known reactive TCR set. The reference SARS-CoV-2 TCR set came from MIRA and was filtered for enrichment in COVID-19-positive ImmuneCODE repertoires, removing public or cross-reactive TCRs. Based on the MIRA antigens, annotated TCRs were further analysed at the level of specific ORF or position within ORF. Breadth was defined as the number of annotated unique rearrangements divided by the total number of unique productive rearrangements, and depth was defined as the summed frequency of the annotated unique rearrangements. Two-sided Wilcoxon rank-sum tests were applied when comparing TCR breadth between groups. The table comes from immuneACCESS by way of TCRdb, which keeps in-frame sequences with V and J called. Part of the clones is missing from these tables; in studies checked, under half for an unresolved V gene and the rest for unknown reasons. V, J and clone size are taken as reported in that table, and D and trimming were inferred from the DNA itself. The sample table lists some 320,000 clones, 70% to 90% of them with a count of one. In total, the top ten clones hold 1.5% to 2.5% of the sample.

This entry is derived from a study of Ad26.COV2.S vaccination and SARS-CoV-2 variants (dated by TCRdb to about 2021). Context from the whole study: Donors in the vaccine arm were drawn from COV1001, a phase I-IIa trial of Ad26.COV2.S in healthy adults that was multicentre, randomized, double-blind and placebo-controlled. A total of roughly 30 samples were included in the TCR-sequenced set, comprising about 20 Ad26.COV2.S vaccine recipients, 5 placebo recipients and 8 SARS-CoV-2 convalescent individuals. Trial participants were randomized into five groups of five, in which low-dose or high-dose Ad26.COV2.S was given once or twice, or placebo was given on both occasions. Throughout the experiments and outcome assessment, investigators stayed blinded to trial group allocation. TCRbeta repertoire sequencing was used to assess the specificity and breadth of SARS-CoV-2-reactive T cell receptors after Ad26.COV2.S vaccination. Ad26.COV2.S was given intramuscularly at 5x10^10 or 1x10^11 viral particles, as a single shot or as two shots 56 days apart.

The treatment or condition label corresponds to: approximately 18 received Ad26.COV2.S at low or high dose, single or two shots; roughly 5 received placebo; per-sample allocation not given. Repertoires of vaccine and placebo recipients were sequenced from samples collected on day 63 after the first injection. In Cohort 1b, some 25 adults aged 18-55 years were enrolled at a single site in Boston, USA, between 29 July and 7 August 2020. Ad26.COV2.S consisted of a replication-incompetent adenovirus type 26 vector by which a prefusion-stabilized SARS-CoV-2 spike protein from the original Wuhan strain was expressed. On the study overall, not on this receptor specifically: The study lacked the statistical power to compare responses across vaccine doses or regimens. Substantial breadth of spike-specific CD8+ and CD4+ T cell responses was reported after vaccination. Ad26.COV2.S recipients had higher spike-specific TCR breadth than placebo recipients (P = 0.0014). The authors noted that total T cell responses may have been underestimated by the TCR breadth and depth analyses. Vaccine and placebo recipients had comparable non-spike TCR breadth, which fits with the vaccine containing only spike.

Recombination joined TRBV19 with TRBJ2-2; TRBD1 is a weak D gene call, 6 bases matching. The receptor was derived from a person aged 18-65 years who received the Ad26.COV2.S COVID-19 vaccine or a placebo. The sequencing used peripheral blood, collected in a trial of Ad26.COV2.S vaccine versus placebo. The CDR3 has the sequence CASSVTQGTATGELFF. Here is the DNA: TGTGCCAGTAGTGTGACACAGGGTACGGCCACCGGGGAGCTGTTTTTT. The variable domain in full, with residues beyond the CDR3 obtained from the reference TRBV19 and TRBJ2-2 genes, is DGGITQSPKYLFRKEGQNVTLSCEQNLNHDAMYWYRQDPGQGLRLIYYSQIVNDFQKGDIAEGYSVSREKKESFPLTVTSAQKNPTAFYLCASSVTQGTATGELFFGEGSRLTVL.